The TCR beta chain under discussion was sequenced for a study of blood T cell repertoires in COVID-19 (TCRdb year 2020). Turning to the overall study: Samples covering the acute and convalescent phases of COVID-19 were provided by collaborators in the United States, Italy and Spain. The repertoires were made available in a free public database intended to serve as a resource for research on the immune response to SARS-CoV-2. Samples were obtained from the ongoing ImmuneRACE study (first 160 participants) and from about 1,300 subjects provided by 6 global collaborators. The prospective study material was composed of cDNA or gDNA derived from T cells, B-cell-depleted T cells, or PBMCs. Deeply sampled blood TCRbeta repertoires from subjects exposed to, actively infected with, or recovered from COVID-19 were included in the dataset. Sample metadata almost always included a de-identified subject ID, COVID-19 status, age in years and sex. Where available, HLA class I and class II types were taken from metadata supplied by the sample provider and were not determined by assay-based typing.

The CDR3 contains 21 residues, cysteine and phenylalanine counted. The kept DNA is CDR3 alone, 63 bases in frame from the first base. The germline V gene yields SGHRS for CDR1 and YFSETQ for CDR2. The germline V end is reduced by 1 base and the J end by 7 bases; junction bases left unmatched: 23. The count of this clone is one. The antigen it recognizes is unknown. The record has no base qualities; no much larger clone is one base away. Participants in the prospective study were enrolled through a virtual design, were aged about 18 to 100 years, and lived in roughly 24 United States geographic areas. To assign participants to cohorts, the prospective study relied on clinical history that participants themselves reported in a screening survey and a study questionnaire. In the prospective study, whole blood, serum and a nasopharyngeal or oropharyngeal swab were collected from each participant by mobile phlebotomists. Participants in the prospective study had the option to provide additional blood draws and questionnaires over a 2-month period. Prospective study blood samples were shipped either frozen or at room temperature before DNA extraction.

TCRbeta CDR3 regions were amplified from genomic DNA by means of the immunoSEQ Assay, a bias-controlled multiplex PCR. Per the original workflow: Nucleated cell counts per sample were estimated from amplification of reference gene primers within the assay. To quantify the absolute abundance of each unique TCRbeta CDR3 rearrangement, sequence reads were collapsed and filtered. For each sample, productive Simpson clonality was calculated as the square root of Simpson's diversity index across productive rearrangements. The table comes from immuneACCESS by way of TCRdb, which keeps in-frame sequences with V and J called. Part of the clones is missing from these tables; in studies checked, under half for an unresolved V gene and the rest for unknown reasons. From that table come the V and J calls and clone size; the DNA was used to work out D and trimming. The sample includes roughly 170,000 clones, with 80% to 90% observed a single time. About 3.6% of the sample is held by the ten biggest clonotypes.

Findings and caveats that apply to the study as a whole: The quantity of clinical and demographic metadata differed by source and by participant and was supplied without curation.

This TCR was sampled from a woman aged 45-65 years in a cohort exposed to, infected with or recovered from COVID-19 (not recorded which). The rearranged segments are TRBV5-1 and TRBJ2-1; TRBD2 lines up with 10 middle nucleotides. Input material: PBMCs or T cells enriched from blood (not recorded which). The CDR3 region reads CASSLPDYSRGSGGPYNEQFF. The nucleotides are TGCGCCAGCAGCTTGCCGGATTATAGTCGGGGTAGCGGGGGGCCTTATAATGAGCAGTTCTTC.